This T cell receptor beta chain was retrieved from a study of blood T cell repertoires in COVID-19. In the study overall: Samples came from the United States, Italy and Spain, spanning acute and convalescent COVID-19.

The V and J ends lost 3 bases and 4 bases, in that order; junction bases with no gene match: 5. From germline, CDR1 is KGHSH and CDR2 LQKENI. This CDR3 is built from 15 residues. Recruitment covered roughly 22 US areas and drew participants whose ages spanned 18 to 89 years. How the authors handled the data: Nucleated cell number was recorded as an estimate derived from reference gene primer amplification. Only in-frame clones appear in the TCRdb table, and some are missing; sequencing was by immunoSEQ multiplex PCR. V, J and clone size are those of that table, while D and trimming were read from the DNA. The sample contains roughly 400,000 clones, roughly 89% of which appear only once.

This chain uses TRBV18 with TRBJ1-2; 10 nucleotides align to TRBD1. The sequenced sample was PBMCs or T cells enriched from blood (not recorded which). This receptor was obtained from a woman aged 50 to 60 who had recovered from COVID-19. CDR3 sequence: CASSPSDRGFYGYTF. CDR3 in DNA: TGTGCCAGCTCACCCTCGGACAGGGGGTTCTATGGCTACACCTTC.